Shown below are 14 T cell receptor beta chains from a single sample sequenced in a study of long-term antiretroviral therapy in people with HIV. Researchers report immunoSEQ v3.0 was run at survey level. Only in-frame clones appear in the TCRdb table, and some are missing; sequencing was by immunoSEQ multiplex PCR. The top ten clones hold approximately 4.2% of a sample with some 16,000 clones, around 94% of them seen once. The sequenced sample was unsorted PBMCs, obtained 6 to 6.5 years after starting antiretroviral therapy. The receptors were sampled from a woman between 45 and 60 years old with HIV.

The chain combines TRBV19 with TRBJ2-7; 9 bases match TRBD2. With V trimmed by 3 bases and J by 2 bases, 5 bases remained unmatched. The CDR3 is 15 residues long. Germline CDR1 LNHDA, CDR2 SQIVND (reference sequence). CDR3 sequence reads: CASSIYAGGPYEQYF. In nucleotides, the CDR3 is TGTGCCAGTAGTATCTATGCGGGAGGGCCCTACGAGCAGTACTTC.

The rearrangement joins TRBV4-1 to TRBJ2-1, with D uncertain. CDR1 MGHRA and CDR2 YSYEKL come from the germline V gene. This CDR3 has 13 residues. V lost 4 bases and J 5 bases, leaving 9 bases between the germline ends. DNA of the CDR3: TGCGCCAGCAGCCCCATCGGAGACAATGAGCAGTTCTTC. Encoded protein: CASSPIGDNEQFF.

The rearrangement links TRBV6-5 to TRBJ2-5; possible D gene TRBD1, 6 bases. Germline CDR1 is MNHEY and CDR2 is SVGAGI. The CDR3 consists of 15 residues. Trimming cost V 0 bases and J 2 bases, with 10 bases left between them. In nucleotides, the CDR3 is TGTGCCAGCAGTTACTCAGCAGGGGAGCAAGAGACCCAGTACTTC. Protein product: CASSYSAGEQETQYF.

The chain is built from TRBV5-4 and TRBJ2-1; 9 bases line up with TRBD2. V gave up 0 bases and J gave up 6 bases; unmatched junction bases: 4. Germline V gene sequence: CDR1 SGHNT, CDR2 YYREEE (reference sequence). The length of the CDR3 is 15 residues. Here the CDR3 reads CASSLGLAGSNEQFF. CDR3 in DNA: TGTGCCAGCAGCTTGGGTCTAGCGGGAAGCAATGAGCAGTTCTTC.

The chain recombines TRBV4-1 with TRBJ2-3; the D call may be TRBD1 or TRBD2 (5 bases each). The CDR3 spans 15 residues. Trimming took off 0 bases at V and 8 bases at J, with 15 bases between the two ends. Germline V CDR1 and CDR2: MGHRA, YSYEKL. The CDR3 sequence: CASSQETGPPGTQYF. Here the CDR3 DNA reads TGCGCCAGCAGCCAAGAGACGGGACCTCCGGGTACGCAGTATTTT.

The chain recombines TRBV6-5 with TRBJ2-4; D possibly corresponds to TRBD1 (6 bases). The CDR3 extends over 15 amino acids. The V end lost 0 bases, the J end lost 6 bases, and 12 bases lay between the germline ends. Germline V CDR1 and CDR2: MNHEY, SVGAGI. CDR3 sequence reads: CASSYSTSGVNIQYF. In DNA, the CDR3 is TGTGCCAGCAGTTACTCCACTTCAGGGGTAAACATTCAGTACTTC.

V gene TRBV11-2 combines with J gene TRBJ2-7; TRBD2 matches at 9 bases. The trim removed 5 bases at V and 3 bases at J, leaving 8 bases unmatched. This CDR3 has 15 amino acids. CDR1 is SGHAT, CDR2 FQNNGV, per germline. CDR3 nucleotides: TGTGCCAGCAGCGTAACGACTAGCGGAAACTACGAGCAGTACTTC. Residues: CASSVTTSGNYEQYF.

This chain uses TRBV27 with TRBJ2-1; weak D call: TRBD2 (7 bases). V lost 2 bases to trimming and J lost 7 bases, with 12 bases between them. Germline assignment: CDR1 MNHEY and CDR2 SMNVEV (reference sequence). The CDR3 covers 14 residues. CDR3 bases: TGTGCCAGCAGTTTAGGGGGGGGCGGGAATGAGCAGTTCTTC. It translates to CASSLGGGGNEQFF.

The gene calls are TRBV28 and TRBJ2-7, with 9 positions matching TRBD1. Looked up from germline, CDR1 is MDHEN and CDR2 is SYDVKM. The CDR3 is 13 amino acids. V trimming: 10 bases; J trimming: 2 bases; junction bases outside the gene matches: 6. The CDR3 region is CATWDRATYEQYF. Written as DNA, the CDR3 is TGTGCCACCTGGGACAGGGCTACCTACGAGCAGTACTTC.

The chain is built from TRBV5-8 and TRBJ2-3, with 10 bases lining up with TRBD1. In germline, CDR1 is SGHTS, CDR2 YDEGEE. This CDR3 is built from 16 residues. With 0 bases clipped from V and 5 bases from J, the junction kept 6 bases outside the gene matches. CDR3 region: CASSLGDRGLGDTQYF. In DNA, the CDR3 is TGTGCCAGCAGCTTGGGAGACAGGGGGCTAGGAGATACGCAGTATTTT. The variable domain in full, completed from reference TRBV5-8 and TRBJ2-3, reads EAGVTQSPTHLIKTRGQQATLRCSPISGHTSVYWYQQALGLGLQFLLWYDEGEERNRGNFPPRFSGRQFPNYSSELNVNALELEDSALYLCASSLGDRGLGDTQYFGPGTRLTVL.

The chain is built from TRBV5-1 and TRBJ2-5; D gene uncertain. Germline V CDR1 and CDR2: SGHRS, YFSETQ. The CDR3 length is 13 residues. Trimming removed 3 bases from V and 1 base from J, with 7 bases in between. In DNA, the CDR3 is TGCGCCAGCAGCTGGATGGGCCAAGAGACCCAGTACTTC. It codes for CASSWMGQETQYF.

The chain is built from TRBV5-1 and TRBJ2-3; 14 bases are shared with TRBD2. Germline V gene data show CDR1 as SGHRS and CDR2 as YFSETQ. The junction had 6 bases not matched to a gene; V was cut back by 0 bases and J by 3 bases. The CDR3 is made up of 18 amino acids. The CDR3 region is CASSLAGTSGSVTDTQYF. In DNA, the CDR3 is TGCGCCAGCAGCTTGGCAGGGACTAGCGGGAGTGTGACAGATACGCAGTATTTT.

In this sample, this clone turned up once. The chain carries TRBV28 and TRBJ2-3; unclear D gene. Germline CDR1 MDHEN, CDR2 SYDVKM. This CDR3 is 14 amino acids long. The V and J ends lost 5 bases and 1 base respectively, with 10 bases between them. The CDR3 nucleotides are TGTGCCAGCAGTATGGCCACGCGCACAGATACGCAGTATTTT. This sequence encodes CASSMATRTDTQYF.

The chain uses TRBV9 and TRBJ2-1, with D perhaps TRBD1 (6 bases). The length of the CDR3 is 13 residues. Germline CDR1 is SGDLS and CDR2 is YYNGEE. V was pared by 5 bases and J by 5 bases, with 11 bases between. CDR3 sequence reads: CASRGGLNNEQFF. CDR3 nucleotide sequence: TGTGCCAGCAGAGGGGGATTAAACAATGAGCAGTTCTTC. Filled out from reference TRBV9 and TRBJ2-1, the complete variable domain reads DSGVTQTPKHLITATGQRVTLRCSPRSGDLSVYWYQQSLDQGLQFLIQYYNGEERAKGNILERFSAQQFPDLHSELNLSSLELGDSALYFCASRGGLNNEQFFGPGTRLTVL.